One and the same sample provided the 22 T cell receptor beta chains below, sequenced in a study of T cells after yellow fever vaccination. From the 5' RACE reads, TCRdb called clonotypes with MiXCR, one entry per CDR3 protein. The sample shows 450,000 to 550,000 distinct CDR3 sequences, about 19% of them seen only once. The sample in question was PBMCs, obtained 15 days after the yellow fever booster vaccination. Receptors were obtained from a man aged 30 to 45 who received the YFV17D yellow fever vaccine.

This clonotype turned up a few times. The genes are TRBV28 and TRBJ2-3; D call uncertain. This CDR3 comprises 12 residues. Germline V gives CDR1 MDHEN, CDR2 SYDVKM. The V and J ends lost 5 bases and 4 bases respectively, with 7 bases between them. In nucleotides, the CDR3 is TGTGCCAGCAGTCCGGATCCAGATACGCAGTATTTT. This gives the protein CASSPDPDTQYF.

This clonotype was seen ten or more times. J is TRBJ2-7 and V is TRBV20-1, with 8 bases lining up with TRBD1. The ends lost 2 bases at V and 2 bases at J; junction bases unmatched: 2. The CDR3 consists of 13 residues. Germline V gene sequence: CDR1 DFQATT, CDR2 SNEGSKA (reference sequence). The CDR3: CSARPQGAYEQYF. DNA of the CDR3: TGCAGTGCTAGACCACAGGGGGCCTACGAGCAGTACTTC.

This chain joins TRBV11-2 and TRBJ2-7; a possible D gene is TRBD1 (6 bases). The CDR3 contains 14 residues. V was clipped by 4 bases and J by 2 bases, with 12 bases between them. The germline V gene encodes CDR1 SGHAT and CDR2 FQNNGV. As DNA, the CDR3 is TGTGCCAGCAGCTGGGGCAGGGGCCCCTACGAGCAGTACTTC. Translated: CASSWGRGPYEQYF.

This clonotype was counted a few times. As DNA, the CDR3 is TGTGCCAGCAGTAGCTGGACAGCGATTGGGAATCAGCCCCAGCATTTT. Its translation: CASSSWTAIGNQPQHF. The chain links TRBV12-3 or TRBV12-4 to TRBJ1-5; D possibly corresponds to TRBD1 (6 bases). The CDR3 sequence is 16 residues long. With 5 bases removed from V and 4 bases from J, the gap between germline ends came to 18 bases.

The V call is TRBV27, the J call TRBJ2-2, with D unclear. The germline V and J ends were trimmed by 2 bases and 0 bases, with 7 bases remaining between them. In germline, CDR1 is MNHEY, CDR2 SMNVEV (reference sequence). The CDR3 length is 15 residues. CDR3 amino acids: CASSLGRPNTGELFF. CDR3 coding DNA: TGTGCCAGCAGTTTAGGACGACCGAACACCGGGGAGCTGTTTTTT.

This clonotype showed up just a few times. This sequence joins TRBV4-3 and TRBJ2-7; possible D gene TRBD2, 6 bases. Looked up from germline, CDR1 is LGHNA and CDR2 is YSLEER. This CDR3 spans 14 amino acids. Trimming shortened V by 2 bases and J by 7 bases, and 15 bases separated the two germline ends. The CDR3 here is CASSQQALAIEQYF. In DNA form, the CDR3 reads TGCGCCAGCAGCCAACAAGCGCTAGCGATAGAGCAGTACTTC.

The genes are TRBV27 and TRBJ2-7; D unclear. Germline values: CDR1 MNHEY, CDR2 SMNVEV (reference sequence). V gave up 6 bases and J gave up 4 bases, with 16 bases separating them. The CDR3 runs 14 residues. CDR3 sequence: CASRPPSQSYEQYF. For the CDR3, the DNA is TGTGCCAGCAGACCACCCTCCCAGTCTTACGAGCAGTACTTC.

This clonotype was counted between two and nine times. The chain joins TRBV6-2 or TRBV6-3 to TRBJ2-5; unclear D gene. This CDR3 is 14 amino acids long. Germline CDR1 MNHEY, CDR2 SVGEGT. Trimming removed 7 bases from V and 0 bases from J, with 12 bases in between. CDR3 protein: CASTRSRNQETQYF. CDR3 nucleotides: TGTGCCAGCACTAGATCACGTAACCAAGAGACCCAGTACTTC.

The chain has TRBV11-2 and TRBJ2-1; TRBD2 agrees at 7 bases. From germline, CDR1 is SGHAT and CDR2 FQNNGV. The CDR3 sequence is 15 residues long. J gave up 1 base and V 5 bases, and 5 bases lay outside the gene matches. In DNA, the CDR3 is TGTGCCAGCAGCCCTCTGGGACTATCCTACAATGAGCAGTTCTTC. Protein: CASSPLGLSYNEQFF. The full variable domain, completed using reference TRBV11-2 and TRBJ2-1, is EAGVAQSPRYKIIEKRQSVAFWCNPISGHATLYWYQQILGQGPKLLIQFQNNGVVDDSQLPKDRFSAERLKGVDSTLKIQPAKLEDSAVYLCASSPLGLSYNEQFFGPGTRLTVL.

The gene calls are TRBV19 and TRBJ2-1, with 10 nucleotides matching TRBD1. Germline trimming cut 6 bases from V and 4 bases from J; bases unmatched to any gene: 6. Germline loops: CDR1 LNHDA, CDR2 SQIVND (reference sequence). This CDR3 has 15 amino acids. CDR3 bases: TGTGCCAGTAGACCTAGGACAGGGGGATACAATGAGCAGTTCTTC. Amino acid sequence: CASRPRTGGYNEQFF.

This clonotype was detected many times. The rearrangement joins TRBV5-1 to TRBJ1-6; 7 positions agree with TRBD1. CDR1 is SGHRS and CDR2 is YFSETQ in the germline V gene. This CDR3 is 15 amino acids long. V shed 0 bases and J 7 bases; nucleotides not matched to a gene: 4. CDR3 in amino acids: CASSLDRGGNSPLHF. As DNA, the CDR3 is TGCGCCAGCAGCTTGGACAGGGGTGGAAATTCACCCCTCCACTTT.

This clonotype came up a few times. J is TRBJ2-6 and V is TRBV7-2; TRBD2 might be the D (5 bases). The CDR3 extends over 18 amino acids. Deletions cut 5 bases from V and 4 bases from J, with 21 bases between. Germline V gene lookup returns CDR1 SGHTA and CDR2 FQGNSA. CDR3 in amino acids: CASSQAVWSRRGANVLTF. DNA of the CDR3: TGTGCCAGCAGCCAAGCGGTATGGTCCAGGAGGGGGGCCAACGTCCTGACTTTC. The complete variable domain, with remaining parts taken from reference TRBV7-2 and TRBJ2-6, reads GAGVSQSPSNKVTEKGKDVELRCDPISGHTALYWYRQSLGQGLEFLIYFQGNSAPDKSGLPSDRFSAERTGGSVSTLTIQRTQQEDSAVYLCASSQAVWSRRGANVLTFGAGSRLTVL.

The rearrangement joins TRBV20-1 to TRBJ2-7; TRBD2 agrees at 13 bases. The germline V gene has CDR1 DFQATT and CDR2 SNEGSKA (reference sequence). Trimming removed 6 bases from V and 3 bases from J; junction bases left unmatched: 5. The CDR3 is 14 amino acids. The CDR3 sequence: CSALGLAGFYEQYF. The CDR3 DNA sequence: TGCAGTGCACTGGGACTAGCGGGATTCTACGAGCAGTACTTC.

J is TRBJ2-5 and V is TRBV20-1, with D perhaps matching TRBD1 (5 bases). The germline CDR1 and CDR2 sequences are DFQATT and SNEGSKA (reference sequence). Trimming removed 5 bases from V and 2 bases from J, with 9 bases in between. This CDR3 spans 12 amino acids. DNA for the CDR3: TGCAGTGCTGGGCAGGGACAAGAGACCCAGTACTTC. It translates to CSAGQGQETQYF.

This clonotype has more than one count but fewer than ten. The CDR3 reads CASSLGWSSYEQYF. The CDR3, as DNA: TGTGCCAGCAGCTTAGGATGGAGCTCCTACGAGCAGTACTTC. The chain recombines TRBV7-8 with TRBJ2-7, with D hard to call. The CDR3 spans 14 residues. V lost 1 base and J 0 bases, leaving 7 bases between the germline ends. Germline CDR1 is SGHVS and CDR2 is FQNEAQ.

This clonotype has a handful of counts. The chain joins TRBV15 to TRBJ2-2; weak D call: TRBD1 (6 bases). Germline V gene lookup returns CDR1 LNHNV and CDR2 YYDKDF (reference sequence). Between the trimmed V and J ends, which lost 4 bases and 5 bases, there was a span of 11 bases. The CDR3 is 14 amino acids. The CDR3: CATSNPRGTGELFF. The CDR3 DNA reads as TGTGCCACCAGCAATCCTAGGGGGACCGGGGAGCTGTTTTTT.

This clonotype turned up a few times. The rearrangement uses TRBV7-3 and TRBJ2-3; D tentatively reads TRBD1 or TRBD2 (7 bases each). The CDR3 runs to 17 residues. Trimming took off 4 bases at V and 1 base at J, with 18 bases between the two ends. The germline V gene encodes CDR1 SGHTA and CDR2 FQGTGA. CDR3 protein: CASSSPGQRGRTDTQYF. The CDR3 DNA sequence: TGTGCCAGCAGCTCCCCGGGACAGCGGGGACGCACAGATACGCAGTATTTT.

This sequence joins TRBV4-2 and TRBJ2-1; the match to TRBD1 covers 9 bases. V shed 4 bases and J 7 bases; nucleotides not matched to a gene: 11. The length of the CDR3 is 16 residues. Per germline, CDR1 LGHNA and CDR2 YNFKEQ. CDR3: CASSPQWDRDRNEQFF. CDR3 sequence (DNA): TGTGCCAGCAGCCCCCAGTGGGACAGGGATCGGAATGAGCAGTTCTTC.

The chain combines TRBV7-8 with TRBJ2-7, with TRBD2 identical over 7 bases. CDR3 size: 16 residues. Germline assignment: CDR1 SGHVS and CDR2 FQNEAQ. J lost 5 bases, V lost 1 base, and 11 bases had no gene match. The CDR3 nucleotides are TGTGCCAGCAGCTTAGAGCTGGCGGGGGTGGTCAACGAGCAGTACTTC. Translated, it gives CASSLELAGVVNEQYF.

This clonotype was counted only a few times. The CDR3 region is CASSLVGTSNEQYF. Written as DNA, the CDR3 is TGTGCCAGCAGCTTAGTCGGGACTAGCAACGAGCAGTACTTC. The V and J genes are TRBV7-9 and TRBJ2-7; TRBD2 matches at 9 bases. Germline assignment: CDR1 SEHNR and CDR2 FQNEAQ (reference sequence). The CDR3 is made up of 14 amino acids. The junction had 3 bases not matched to a gene; V was cut back by 1 base and J by 5 bases.

At least ten counts were recorded for this clonotype. The J gene is TRBJ1-5, the V gene TRBV7-2; D possibly corresponds to TRBD1 (5 bases). Per the germline V gene, CDR1 is SGHTA and CDR2 is FQGNSA. This CDR3 has 13 amino acids. V lost 7 bases and J 7 bases, leaving 14 bases between the germline ends. CDR3 sequence (DNA): TGTGCCAGCACCTCGGGGGTTCCGCAGCCCCAGCATTTT. It translates to CASTSGVPQPQHF. Full variable domain (remainder filled in from reference TRBV7-2 and TRBJ1-5): GAGVSQSPSNKVTEKGKDVELRCDPISGHTALYWYRQSLGQGLEFLIYFQGNSAPDKSGLPSDRFSAERTGGSVSTLTIQRTQQEDSAVYLCASTSGVPQPQHFGDGTRLSIL.

This clonotype was detected ten times or more. The V gene is TRBV29-1, the J gene TRBJ2-2; the D gene is possibly TRBD1 (5 bases). The V gene's germline CDR1 is SQVTM and CDR2 ANQGSEA. The CDR3 length is 14 residues. The ends were cut back, 7 bases at V and 5 bases at J, with 17 bases in the middle. CDR3 region: CSGSVGARTGELFF. The CDR3 coding sequence is TGCAGCGGCAGCGTAGGGGCGCGGACCGGGGAGCTGTTTTTT.